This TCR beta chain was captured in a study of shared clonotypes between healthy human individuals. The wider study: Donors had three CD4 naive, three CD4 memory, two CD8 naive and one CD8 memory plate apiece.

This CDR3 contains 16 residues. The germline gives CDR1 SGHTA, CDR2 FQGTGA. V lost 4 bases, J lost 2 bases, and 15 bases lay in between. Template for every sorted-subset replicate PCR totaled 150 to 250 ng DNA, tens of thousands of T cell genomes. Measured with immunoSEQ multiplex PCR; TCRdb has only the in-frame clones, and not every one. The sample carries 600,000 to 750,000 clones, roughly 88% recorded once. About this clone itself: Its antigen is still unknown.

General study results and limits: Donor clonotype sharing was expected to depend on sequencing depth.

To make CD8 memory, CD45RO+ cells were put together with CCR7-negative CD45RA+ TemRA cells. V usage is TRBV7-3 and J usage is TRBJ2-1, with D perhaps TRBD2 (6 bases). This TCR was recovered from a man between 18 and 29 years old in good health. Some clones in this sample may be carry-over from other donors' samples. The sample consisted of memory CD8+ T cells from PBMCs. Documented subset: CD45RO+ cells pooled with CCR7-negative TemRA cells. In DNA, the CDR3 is TGTGCCAGCAGCTCAAAAGCGGGCCCGCCCTACAATGAGCAGTTCTTC. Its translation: CASSSKAGPPYNEQFF.